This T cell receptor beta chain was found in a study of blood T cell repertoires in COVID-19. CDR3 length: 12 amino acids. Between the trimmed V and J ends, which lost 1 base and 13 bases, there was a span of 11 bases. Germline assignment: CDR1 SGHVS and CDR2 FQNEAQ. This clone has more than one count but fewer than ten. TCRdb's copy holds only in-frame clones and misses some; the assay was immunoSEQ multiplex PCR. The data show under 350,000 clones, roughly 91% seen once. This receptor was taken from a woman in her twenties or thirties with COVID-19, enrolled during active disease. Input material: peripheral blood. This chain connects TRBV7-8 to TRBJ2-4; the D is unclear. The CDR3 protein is CASSLVPRIQYF. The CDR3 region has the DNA TGTGCCAGCAGCTTAGTTCCGCGTATACAGTACTTC.